A selection of T cell receptor beta chains follows, all from one sample in a study of shared clonotypes between healthy human individuals. Using immunoSEQ multiplex PCR, the repertoire was profiled, and TCRdb retains in-frame clones only, with some absent. The sample yields 2.5 million or so clones, 90% to 95% seen once. The sample was naive CD4+ T cells sorted from blood. All receptors come from a man younger than 30 in good health. Each CDR3 is given with its conserved first and last residue. A D gene is named only where the DNA matches it firmly. Expanded clones get a size class; other rows say once, few or many, or leave the size out.

J gene | D gene | V gene | clone size | CDR3 length | CDR3 protein | CDR3 DNA
TRBJ1-3 | . | TRBV9 | few | 15 | CASSVDVNLGNTIYF | TGTGCCAGCAGCGTAGATGTCAACCTAGGAAACACCATATATTTT
TRBJ1-2 | TRBD1 | TRBV5-1 | . | 14 | CASSTGTGHYGYTF | TGCGCCAGCAGCACGGGGACAGGGCATTATGGCTACACCTTC
TRBJ1-4 | . | TRBV19 | . | 15 | CASSLRQNFNEKLFF | TGTGCCAGTAGTCTGAGACAGAATTTCAATGAAAAACTGTTTTTT
TRBJ2-2 | . | TRBV11-2 | . | 14 | CASSSYTTGGELFF | TGTGCCAGCAGCTCCTACACAACGGGCGGGGAGCTGTTTTTT
TRBJ2-5 | . | TRBV15 | . | 13 | CATRRRGVETQYF | TGTGCCACCAGACGGAGGGGGGTAGAGACCCAGTACTTC
TRBJ2-2 | . | TRBV7-8 | . | 17 | CASSETGKVPGTGELFF | TGTGCCAGCAGCGAGACGGGCAAGGTACCCGGCACCGGGGAGCTGTTTTTT
TRBJ2-7 | TRBD2 | TRBV6-6 | . | 15 | CASSPGVAGGNEQYF | TGTGCCAGCAGCCCCGGGGTAGCGGGAGGGAACGAGCAGTACTTC
TRBJ2-2 | . | TRBV7-2 | . | 15 | CASSLGSLGTGELFF | TGTGCCAGCAGCTTAGGGTCCCTAGGTACCGGGGAGCTGTTTTTT
TRBJ2-1 | TRBD2 | TRBV7-2 | . | 16 | CASSFLAGGFHNEQFF | TGTGCCAGCAGCTTCCTAGCGGGAGGGTTTCACAATGAGCAGTTCTTC
TRBJ1-6 | . | TRBV5-6 | . | 14 | CASSLQLYNSPLHF | TGTGCCAGCAGCCTCCAACTCTATAATTCACCCCTCCACTTT
TRBJ1-6 | TRBD1 | TRBV5-4 | . | 15 | CASSPGTGVNSPLHF | TGTGCCAGCAGCCCAGGGACAGGGGTTAATTCACCCCTCCACTTT
TRBJ2-7 | TRBD1 | TRBV5-4 | . | 13 | CASSSTGLDEQYF | TGTGCCAGCAGCTCGACAGGGTTGGACGAGCAGTACTTC
TRBJ2-7 | . | TRBV27 | . | 16 | CASSPSPGFGAYEQYF | TGTGCCAGCAGTCCCAGTCCGGGCTTCGGGGCCTACGAGCAGTACTTC
TRBJ1-4 | . | TRBV5-1 | . | 14 | CASKLGPYNEKLFF | TGCGCCAGCAAGCTAGGGCCCTATAATGAAAAACTGTTTTTT
TRBJ1-2 | . | TRBV27 | . | 17 | CASSSTTLGGTNYGYTF | TGTGCCAGCAGTTCGACCACTTTGGGAGGCACTAACTATGGCTACACCTTC
TRBJ1-2 | . | TRBV7-2 | . | 15 | CASSLDHGALYGYTF | TGTGCCAGCAGCTTAGACCACGGGGCGCTCTATGGCTACACCTTC
TRBJ2-5 | TRBD2 | TRBV9 | . | 16 | CASSAGLAGGQETQYF | TGTGCCAGCAGCGCCGGACTAGCGGGTGGCCAAGAGACCCAGTACTTC
TRBJ2-7 | . | TRBV5-6 | . | 13 | CASSLRWVGEQYF | TGTGCCAGCAGCTTACGATGGGTGGGCGAGCAGTACTTC
TRBJ1-2 | . | TRBV6-4 | . | 14 | CASLNDGWGYGYTF | TGTGCCAGCCTCAACGACGGGTGGGGCTATGGCTACACCTTC
TRBJ2-5 | . | TRBV10-1 | once | 13 | CASSANLVGTQYF | TGCGCCAGCAGTGCCAATCTCGTCGGGACCCAGTACTTC
TRBJ1-1 | TRBD1 | TRBV15 | . | 18 | CATSRPGTGRLIGTEAFF | TGTGCCACCAGCAGACCCGGGACAGGGAGGCTTATCGGCACTGAAGCTTTCTTT
TRBJ1-2 | . | TRBV4-1 | . | 14 | CASSQDQVGYGYTF | TGCGCCAGCAGCCAAGATCAAGTGGGCTATGGCTACACCTTC
TRBJ1-1 | . | TRBV7-9 | . | 15 | CASSTQGTLMVEAFF | TGTGCCAGCAGCACGCAGGGCACCTTAATGGTTGAAGCTTTCTTT
TRBJ2-2 | . | TRBV5-8 | . | 16 | CASSLVPGTNTGELFF | TGTGCCAGCAGCTTGGTGCCAGGGACGAACACCGGGGAGCTGTTTTTT
TRBJ2-3 | TRBD1 | TRBV11-1 | . | 15 | CASRSEGAGTDTQYF | TGTGCCAGCAGGAGTGAGGGGGCGGGCACAGATACGCAGTATTTT
TRBJ1-1 | . | TRBV28 | . | 12 | CASSLQGWKAFF | TGTGCCAGCAGTTTACAGGGATGGAAAGCTTTCTTT
TRBJ1-1 | TRBD1 | TRBV10-1 | . | 11 | CASSGTGEAFF | TGCGCCAGCAGCGGGACAGGGGAAGCTTTCTTT
TRBJ1-2 | . | TRBV6-5 | few | 12 | CASVAPWGGYTF | TGTGCCAGCGTGGCTCCATGGGGGGGCTACACCTTC
TRBJ2-4 | . | TRBV6-6 | . | 15 | CASSWDEGTKNIQYF | TGTGCCAGCAGTTGGGACGAGGGAACCAAAAACATTCAGTACTTC
TRBJ2-3 | TRBD1 | TRBV30 | . | 15 | CAWSPGTGAADTQYF | TGTGCCTGGAGCCCCGGGACAGGGGCGGCAGATACGCAGTATTTT
TRBJ2-7 | TRBD2 | TRBV5-1 | . | 15 | CASSLGPSGSYEQYF | TGCGCCAGCAGCTTGGGGCCTAGCGGTTCCTACGAGCAGTACTTC
TRBJ2-7 | TRBD2 | TRBV19 | . | 14 | CASRASGNSYEQYF | TGTGCCAGTCGAGCTAGCGGGAACTCCTACGAGCAGTACTTC
TRBJ1-1 | TRBD1 | TRBV18 | few | 14 | CASRPGQGNTEAFF | TGTGCCAGTAGACCGGGACAGGGAAACACTGAAGCTTTCTTT
TRBJ2-7 | . | TRBV5-1 | . | 15 | CASSLGHGGSYEQYF | TGCGCCAGCAGCCTGGGGCACGGGGGTTCGTACGAGCAGTACTTC
TRBJ2-1 | . | TRBV4-2 | . | 14 | CASSQDPGYGEQFF | TGTGCCAGCAGCCAAGATCCTGGGTACGGTGAGCAGTTCTTC
TRBJ2-7 | . | TRBV29-1 | . | 15 | CSVLTGQGSPYEQYF | TGCAGCGTTCTTACCGGCCAGGGGTCTCCCTACGAGCAGTACTTC